This T cell receptor beta chain was retrieved from a study of OX40 agonist ivuxolimab in advanced cancers. Study-level background: Hepatocellular carcinoma, melanoma, renal cell or head and neck cancer occurred in dose-escalation patients. General study results and limits: Partial responders treated at 0.1-3.0 mg/kg exhibited clonal expansion among the lowest measured. No determination was made of the antigen specificity of the expanded peripheral T cells.

V was cut by 5 bases and J by 4 bases, with 18 bases left in between. Per germline, CDR1 SGHRS and CDR2 YFSETQ. The CDR3 sequence is 15 residues long. Profiled with immunoSEQ multiplex PCR; TCRdb holds only in-frame clones, not every one. The sample records approximately 77,000 clones, 85% being singletons. Turning to this clone: Its antigen is still unknown.

The rearrangement joins TRBV5-1 to TRBJ1-1; D not resolved. The clonotype was recovered from an adult with an advanced solid tumor such as melanoma, head and neck, liver or kidney cancer. Sequencing was performed on CD4+ or CD8+ T cells sorted from blood, taken in a trial of the OX40 agonist ivuxolimab. In nucleotides, the CDR3 is TGCGCCAGCAGGGCGGGATGGGCGGGGAGCACTGAAGCTTTCTTT. Translated, it gives CASRAGWAGSTEAFF.